This T cell receptor beta chain was identified in a study of T cell changes during pregnancy in multiple sclerosis. Assay used: immunoSEQ multiplex PCR; TCRdb lists only in-frame clones, some missing. The sample has about 83,000 clones, approximately 90% seen once. The CDR3 is made up of 14 amino acids. V lost 2 bases, J lost 5 bases, and 13 bases lay in between. CDR1 is GTSNPN and CDR2 is SVGIG in the germline V gene (reference sequence). This receptor was taken from a female donor in good health, serving as a control in a pregnancy study. Some clones in this sample may be carry-over from other donors' samples. The starting material was PBMCs, obtained in the first trimester of pregnancy. The V call is TRBV30, the J call TRBJ1-5; tentatively, D is TRBD1 (5 bases). The CDR3 coding sequence is TGTGCCTGGAGTTTTGGGGGGGTGGATCAGCCCCAGCATTTT. Its protein is CAWSFGGVDQPQHF.